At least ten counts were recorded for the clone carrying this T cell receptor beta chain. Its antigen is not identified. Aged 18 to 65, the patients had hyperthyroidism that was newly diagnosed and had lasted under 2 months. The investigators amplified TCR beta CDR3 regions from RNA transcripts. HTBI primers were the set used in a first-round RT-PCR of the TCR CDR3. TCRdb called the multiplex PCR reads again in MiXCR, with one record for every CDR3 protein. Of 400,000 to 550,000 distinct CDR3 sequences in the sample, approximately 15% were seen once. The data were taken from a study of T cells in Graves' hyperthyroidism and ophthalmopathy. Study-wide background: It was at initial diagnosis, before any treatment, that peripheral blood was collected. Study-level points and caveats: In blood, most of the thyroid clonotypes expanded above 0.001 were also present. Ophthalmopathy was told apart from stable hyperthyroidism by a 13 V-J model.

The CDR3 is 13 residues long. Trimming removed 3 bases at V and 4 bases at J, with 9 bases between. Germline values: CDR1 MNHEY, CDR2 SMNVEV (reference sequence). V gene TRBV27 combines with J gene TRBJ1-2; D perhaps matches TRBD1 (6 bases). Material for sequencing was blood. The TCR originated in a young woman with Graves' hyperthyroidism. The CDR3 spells CASSLTGLYGYTF. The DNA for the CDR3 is TGTGCCAGCAGTTTGACAGGCCTCTATGGCTACACCTTC.